Given below is one TCR beta chain in context. This CDR3 contains 14 residues. Germline values: CDR1 SGHDT, CDR2 YYEEEE. Between the trimmed V and J ends, which lost 0 bases and 4 bases, there was a span of 9 bases. These data originate in a study of shared clonotypes between healthy human individuals. Study in general: There were three CD4 naive, three CD4 memory, two CD8 naive and one CD8 memory plates per donor.

The method was immunoSEQ multiplex PCR; TCRdb's version includes in-frame clones alone and lacks a portion of them. There are about 600,000 clones in the sample; more than 95% occur only once, and around 0.058% lies in the top ten. The chain employs TRBV5-6 and TRBJ2-3, with D possibly matching TRBD2 (6 bases). Source material: naive CD4+ T cells sorted from blood. Stated subset: CD45RA+ positively selected. This receptor was taken from a woman in her 30s in good health. The CDR3 DNA is TGTGCCAGCAGCTTGGTACCGGGAGCAGATACGCAGTATTTT. Translating gives CASSLVPGADTQYF.